Included here is one T cell receptor beta chain sequence, with context. Its antigen is currently unknown. This entry is derived from a study of blood T cells in healthy people across ages. Study-level points and caveats: Unsorted PBMCs prevented conclusive naive versus antigen-experienced comparison. Investigators treated diversity estimates from one million T cells as underestimates. There were more naive CD4+ cells and higher diversity in long-lived donors than in aged donors.

PCR was performed a second time for about 6 to 12 cycles using a sample-barcoded 5' primer and a J-beta primer mix. TCRdb redid the calling of the 5' RACE reads with MiXCR, one entry per CDR3 protein. The sample has about 1.8 million distinct CDR3 sequences, around half seen once. Input material: blood. The source is a woman aged 40 to 50 in good health.

The CDR3 spells CASKSSGTRVYEQYF. The DNA for the CDR3 is TGTGCCAGCAAGAGTAGTGGGACTAGGGTCTACGAGCAGTACTTC. The chain recombines TRBV21-1 with TRBJ2-7; the D call in the table, TRBD2, was not verified against the DNA. TRBV21-1 is flagged as a pseudogene. The CDR3 is 15 amino acids.